These 17 T cell receptor beta chains were all obtained from the same sample, sequenced in a study of blood T cell repertoires in COVID-19. The repertoire was sequenced with immunoSEQ multiplex PCR; TCRdb's copy has only in-frame clones and lacks some. The sample contains about 80,000 clones, roughly 80% of which appear only once. The specimen was peripheral blood. Source of these receptors: a human donor in a cohort sampled during active COVID-19.

The chain carries TRBV5-1 and TRBJ2-6, with D possibly TRBD1 on 6 matching bases. CDR1 is SGHRS, CDR2 YFSETQ, per germline. Trimming took 0 bases from V and 2 from J, leaving 9 bases between them. The CDR3 loop spans 16 amino acids. CDR3 amino acids: CASSLDRAPGANVLTF. The DNA for the CDR3 is TGCGCCAGCAGCTTGGACAGGGCCCCTGGGGCCAACGTCCTGACTTTC.

This chain joins TRBV2 and TRBJ2-4; 7 nucleotides line up with TRBD1. Germline-derived CDR1 and CDR2 are SNHLY and FYNNEI. After removal of 11 bases from V and 6 bases from J, the junction contained 4 bases not matched to a gene. The CDR3 runs to 11 residues. CDR3 in amino acids: CACYRGNIQYF. CDR3 DNA: TGTGCCTGTTACAGGGGAAACATTCAGTACTTC.

This chain joins TRBV7-9 and TRBJ2-7; the D gene is possibly TRBD1 (6 bases). CDR1 and CDR2 (germline): SEHNR, FQNEAQ (reference sequence). V lost 4 bases to trimming and J lost 2 bases, with 24 bases between them. This CDR3 has 18 amino acids. This chain's CDR3 is CASSSLVYRDTDTYEQYF. The CDR3 bases are TGTGCCAGCAGCTCCCTAGTCTACCGGGACACTGATACCTACGAGCAGTACTTC.

The genes are TRBV28 and TRBJ2-2; TRBD2 aligns across 7 bases. This CDR3 has 17 amino acids. Germline loops: CDR1 MDHEN, CDR2 SYDVKM. The V and J ends lost 2 bases and 6 bases, in that order; junction bases with no gene match: 12. CDR3 loop: CASSLMRTRGVPGELFF. The DNA of the CDR3 is TGTGCCAGCAGTTTAATGAGGACTAGAGGCGTCCCCGGGGAGCTGTTTTTT.

This chain joins TRBV15 and TRBJ2-7, with TRBD1 matching 9 bases. The V segment lost 3 bases and the J segment 4 bases; nucleotides outside the gene matches: 4. Germline loops: CDR1 LNHNV, CDR2 YYDKDF (reference sequence). This CDR3 is 14 amino acids long. Written as DNA, the CDR3 is TGTGCCACCAGCAGCGACAGGGGGGTGTACGAGCAGTACTTC. This gives the protein CATSSDRGVYEQYF.

CDR3 sequence: CASSIRILDRASGEQYF. CDR3 bases: TGTGCCAGCAGTATTAGGATCCTGGACAGGGCGAGTGGCGAGCAGTACTTC. The chain combines TRBV7-8 with TRBJ2-7, with 8 bases fitting TRBD1. V shed 6 bases and J 6 bases; nucleotides not matched to a gene: 19. The CDR3 totals 17 residues. In germline, CDR1 is SGHVS, CDR2 FQNEAQ.

The chain couples TRBV30 to TRBJ2-7; 8 bases fit TRBD1. With V trimmed by 5 bases and J by 2 bases, 5 bases remained unmatched. The CDR3 runs 13 residues. Per the germline V gene, CDR1 is GTSNPN and CDR2 is SVGIG (reference sequence). This chain's CDR3 is CAWRRQGPYEQYF. The CDR3 DNA reads as TGTGCCTGGCGAAGACAGGGGCCCTACGAGCAGTACTTC.

Comments on this clone: Other DNA sequences from this sample encode an identical CDR3 as well. V is TRBV6-6 and J is TRBJ2-7; 9 nucleotides agree with TRBD1. The CDR3 spans 14 residues. V gave up 6 bases and J gave up 4 bases; unmatched junction bases: 7. Germline assignment: CDR1 MNHNY and CDR2 SVGAGI (reference sequence). The CDR3 reads CASRNRGRGYEQYF. The CDR3 DNA is TGTGCCAGCAGAAACAGGGGGCGCGGTTACGAGCAGTACTTC.

The chain joins TRBV6-1 to TRBJ2-7, with a tentative D call TRBD1 (6 bases). The CDR3 extends over 15 amino acids. Trimming cost V 0 bases and J 2 bases, with 11 bases left between them. The germline V gene has CDR1 MNHNS and CDR2 SASEGT. The CDR3 DNA sequence: TGTGCCAGCAGTGAAGCTCCGACAGGCACCTACGAGCAGTACTTC. This translates into CASSEAPTGTYEQYF.

The rearrangement links TRBV5-8 to TRBJ2-2; 7 positions match TRBD1. CDR1 is SGHTS and CDR2 is YDEGEE in the germline V gene. J was trimmed by 5 bases and V by 4 bases; bases with no gene match: 5. The CDR3 is 14 amino acids. The CDR3 is CASSTTGVTGELFF. The CDR3 DNA reads as TGTGCCAGCAGCACCACAGGGGTAACCGGGGAGCTGTTTTTT.

The chain carries TRBV6-6 and TRBJ2-7; 9 positions match TRBD1. The V gene end was trimmed by 4 bases and the J gene end by 6 bases; junction bases not matched to a gene: 7. Germline V gives CDR1 MNHNY, CDR2 SVGAGI (reference sequence). The CDR3 totals 14 residues. CDR3 in amino acids: CASSSAQGAAEQYF. In nucleotides, the CDR3 is TGTGCCAGCAGTTCCGCACAGGGGGCGGCCGAGCAGTACTTC.

V is TRBV6-5 and J is TRBJ2-1; 7 bases match TRBD1. V dropped 7 bases and J dropped 7; count of bases not matched to a gene: 1. Germline CDR1 and CDR2: MNHEY and SVGAGI. The CDR3 consists of 11 residues. The CDR3 DNA reads TGTGCCAGCACCAGGGGGAATGAGCAGTTCTTC. It yields the protein CASTRGNEQFF.

The rearrangement links TRBV5-1 to TRBJ2-3, with 13 nucleotides matching TRBD2. Germline V gene sequence: CDR1 SGHRS, CDR2 YFSETQ. The CDR3 sequence is 16 residues long. V lost 4 bases and J lost 5; bases outside the gene matches: 7. As DNA, the CDR3 is TGCGCCAGCAGCCCAACCGGGACTAGCGGGGTAGATACGCAGTATTTT. This gives the protein CASSPTGTSGVDTQYF.

The chain carries TRBV3-1 (or the pseudogene TRBV3-2) and TRBJ1-3; D unresolved. The CDR3 totals 15 residues. Germline CDR1 reads LGHDT; CDR2 reads YNNKEL (reference sequence). Trimming took off 1 base at V and 4 bases at J, with 11 bases between the two ends. As DNA, the CDR3 is TGTGCCAGCAGCCAAGTCGGACTCCCCGGAAACACCATATATTTT. Translation gives CASSQVGLPGNTIYF.

The J gene is TRBJ1-1, the V gene TRBV5-1; 7 nucleotides agree with TRBD1. The V and J ends lost 5 bases and 8 bases, in that order; junction bases with no gene match: 12. Looked up from germline, CDR1 is SGHRS and CDR2 is YFSETQ. The CDR3 has 14 residues. The CDR3 is CASSLQGTTEEAFF. The CDR3 coding sequence is TGCGCCAGCAGTTTACAGGGGACGACGGAGGAAGCTTTCTTT.

The V gene is TRBV11-2, the J gene TRBJ1-3; D not certain. CDR1 and CDR2 from the germline V gene are SGHAT and FQNNGV. The CDR3 length is 14 residues. The ends were cut back, 4 bases at V and 4 bases at J, with 11 bases in the middle. The CDR3 sequence: CASSSTRGGNTIYF. CDR3 bases: TGTGCCAGCAGCTCGACGAGAGGCGGAAACACCATATATTTT.

The chain uses TRBV7-2 and TRBJ1-2; 7 bases line up with TRBD1. Germline lookup yields CDR1 SGHTA and CDR2 FQGNSA. This CDR3 is 13 amino acids long. J gave up 7 bases and V 6 bases, and 8 bases lay outside the gene matches. The chain's CDR3 is CASREQGITGYTF. CDR3 nucleotides: TGTGCCAGCAGGGAACAGGGGATTACTGGCTACACCTTC.